This record looks at one TCR beta chain sequence and its context. The antigen is undetermined. The sample originates from a study of cytomegalovirus exposure and HLA in healthy donors. Study as a whole: Around four fifths of 300 to 450 genotyped donors fell in the Caucasian-associated ancestry cluster.

Study outcomes and limitations: Most subjects' HLA-A and HLA-B alleles were reportedly predicted from TCR beta sequences. Rarity marked most TCR sequences, yet some public TCRs occurred in many donors.

PCR amplification relied on 60 Vbeta primers (plus 13 Jbeta primers). TCRdb's table, derived via immunoSEQ multiplex PCR, lists solely in-frame clones and lacks some. Its table lists 38,000 or so clones. Each of the donors was a healthy bone marrow donor. This CDR3 is built from 14 residues. The trim removed 6 bases at V and 4 bases at J, leaving 4 bases unmatched. Per germline, CDR1 SNHLY and CDR2 FYNNEI. The sample consisted of PBMCs. The chain is built from TRBV2 and TRBJ2-3; 10 bases fit TRBD1. This receptor was taken from a middle-aged man in good health and CMV-seropositive. The CDR3 nucleotides are TGTGCCAGCAGCCGGGACAGGGGAGCAGATACGCAGTATTTT. Encoded protein: CASSRDRGADTQYF.